Listed below are T cell receptor beta chains from one sample, sequenced in a study of post-analysis software for immune sequencing data. TCRdb analysed the PCR reads with MiXCR anew, one entry per CDR3 protein. The profile shows about 760,000 distinct CDR3 sequences, 25% to 30% of them singletons. Sequencing was performed on blood. Receptors originate from a girl aged 5-17 years with multiple sclerosis. Each CDR3 is given with its conserved first and last residue. The order of the fields is V gene, J gene, CDR3 protein.

TRBV5-1	TRBJ1-6	CASSLEVQGRASPLHF
TRBV6-2/TRBV6-3	TRBJ2-1	CASSPSWSSYNEQFF
TRBV6-2/TRBV6-3	TRBJ1-5	CASSYSAQGNQPQHF
TRBV12-3/TRBV12-4	TRBJ1-2	CASSLRVRGYGYTF
TRBV10-1	TRBJ2-5	CASTRTNQETQYF
TRBV20-1	TRBJ2-7	CSAAARGEQYF
TRBV12-3/TRBV12-4	TRBJ2-5	CASSLIKGIQETQYF
TRBV7-8	TRBJ2-1	CASRDRTAPLFTENEQFF
TRBV5-1	TRBJ2-1	CASSLASSGGVNEQFF
TRBV20-1	TRBJ2-4	CSAISRQRDRLAKNIQYF
TRBV5-1	TRBJ2-6	CASSLATGTPGANVLTF
TRBV29-1	TRBJ2-3	CSVADRQGYTDTQYF
TRBV20-1	TRBJ2-1	CSAPRTRGGPYNEQFF
TRBV12-3/TRBV12-4	TRBJ1-2	CASSLKSYGYTF
TRBV12-3/TRBV12-4	TRBJ2-7	CASSFRNRYYEQYF
TRBV4-1	TRBJ2-5	CASSREGEIVETQYF
TRBV5-6	TRBJ1-6	CASSLERASYNSPLHF
TRBV6-1	TRBJ2-3	CASSRGTSGRFRPTDTQYF
TRBV10-3	TRBJ2-3	CAISDGTGESADTQYF
TRBV20-1	TRBJ2-3	CSARRLAGAGGTQYF
TRBV27	TRBJ2-2	CASRGTGGFTGELFF
TRBV6-5	TRBJ2-1	CASSRLGTREQFF
TRBV19	TRBJ2-4	CASSQQGLAKNIQYF
TRBV29-1	TRBJ2-1	CSVEDPETSCNEQFF
TRBV4-3	TRBJ2-3	CASSRVVTSGIDVVADTQYF
TRBV25-1	TRBJ1-5	CASSDKNNQPQHF
TRBV6-1	TRBJ2-7	CASSGLAGYSSYEQYF
TRBV10-3	TRBJ1-1	CAISEWDTGTEAFF
TRBV4-3	TRBJ2-3	CASSQREGLGTDTQYF
TRBV20-1	TRBJ2-7	CSARDSESYEQYF
TRBV29-1	TRBJ2-1	CSVVGLAGGSSYNEQFF
TRBV6-2/TRBV6-3	TRBJ2-1	CASRQLIHFKQFF
TRBV20-1	TRBJ2-1	CSASGDRKDNEQFF
TRBV6-6	TRBJ1-5	CASSSPGDNQPQHF
TRBV20-1	TRBJ2-3	CSADDRGFTDTQYF
TRBV28	TRBJ2-7	CASTQSGGNKYEQYF
TRBV10-3	TRBJ1-6	CAISGGQGSDSPLHF
TRBV29-1	TRBJ2-5	CSVGIHQETQYF
TRBV27	TRBJ2-7	CASRPSEPAYEQYF
TRBV5-4	TRBJ2-7	CASSLAGAGGGYEQYF
TRBV3-1	TRBJ1-2	CASSQGTVAVAYGYTF
TRBV28	TRBJ2-2	CASSLELRNTGELFF
TRBV29-1	TRBJ2-1	CSVEEGGGRASNEQFF
TRBV20-1	TRBJ2-1	CSASPSGGDAEQFF
TRBV19	TRBJ1-5	CASRAEQGNQPQHF
TRBV20-1	TRBJ2-5	CSARDGAEGRETQYF
TRBV20-1	TRBJ1-1	CSVKGWRHPNTEAFF
TRBV12-3/TRBV12-4	TRBJ2-3	CASSFGLAGTDMQYF
TRBV7-2	TRBJ2-4	CASSLGGSAGVAKNIQYF
TRBV20-1	TRBJ2-7	CSACGTSAEWYF
TRBV6-1	TRBJ2-1	CASREQGHNEQFF
TRBV7-2	TRBJ2-3	CASSSGLAGDAQYF
TRBV20-1	TRBJ1-1	CTLSDTLNTEAFF
TRBV20-1	TRBJ2-1	CSASAFRGDNEQFF